These 21 T cell receptor beta chains were all obtained from the same sample, sequenced in a study of CD8+ T cells in alopecia areata. Following extraction, RNA underwent reverse transcription to cDNA, which served as the sequencing template. Libraries were prepared by immunoSEQ multiplex PCR; TCRdb keeps only in-frame clonotypes and omits some of them. This sample has 90,000 to 130,000 clones, with 45% to 60% found just once. Sequenced sample: NKG2D-low CD8+ T cells sorted from blood. The source of these receptors is a human donor with alopecia areata.

The V call is TRBV27, the J call TRBJ2-1; D possibly corresponds to TRBD2 (5 bases). Germline V gene sequence: CDR1 MNHEY, CDR2 SMNVEV (reference sequence). Trimming stripped 2 bases from V and 3 bases from J, with 5 bases between. The CDR3 loop spans 13 amino acids. Written as DNA, the CDR3 is TGTGCCAGCAGTTTAGGACTCTACAATGAGCAGTTCTTC. Its translation: CASSLGLYNEQFF.

The rearrangement joins TRBV5-1 to TRBJ1-1; possible D gene TRBD1, 5 bases. The V end was cut by 4 bases, the J end by 0 bases, with 13 bases between. This CDR3 comprises 15 residues. CDR1 and CDR2 (germline): SGHRS, YFSETQ. The CDR3 DNA reads as TGCGCCAGCAGCCCCCGGGGAGGGGTGAACACTGAAGCTTTCTTT. It specifies CASSPRGGVNTEAFF.

This rearrangement joins TRBV27 to TRBJ2-2; possibly TRBD1 for D (5 bases). Between the trimmed V and J ends, which lost 0 bases and 7 bases, there was a span of 9 bases. The CDR3 runs to 14 residues. CDR1 and CDR2 from the germline V gene are MNHEY and SMNVEV (reference sequence). Here the CDR3 reads CASSLSQGGGELFF. The DNA for the CDR3 is TGTGCCAGCAGTTTATCCCAGGGTGGCGGGGAGCTGTTTTTT.

A few counts support this clone. The CDR3 loop reads CASTQGQQETQYF. CDR3 coding DNA: TGTGCCAGCACCCAAGGACAGCAAGAGACCCAGTACTTC. The chain combines TRBV5-6 with TRBJ2-5, with a possible D match to TRBD1 (6 bases). Trimming stripped 6 bases from V and 2 bases from J, with 11 bases between. This CDR3 is built from 13 residues. The germline V gene encodes CDR1 SGHDT and CDR2 YYEEEE.

To note about this clone: This specimen includes other DNA sequences encoding the same CDR3. As DNA, the CDR3 is TGTGCCAGCAGCTTGGGGGCGGGAGAGCAGTTCTTC. Translation gives CASSLGAGEQFF. The chain is built from TRBV5-6 and TRBJ2-1, with D possibly being TRBD2 (6 bases). The germline V and J ends were trimmed by 0 bases and 10 bases, with 8 bases remaining between them. The germline V gene encodes CDR1 SGHDT and CDR2 YYEEEE. The CDR3 extends over 12 amino acids.

The table lists this clone with a few counts. One junction end disagrees with the germline gene, perhaps due to a read error. The V and J genes are TRBV27 and TRBJ1-5; D might be TRBD1 (5 bases). The CDR3 spans 16 residues. CDR1 is MNHEY, CDR2 SMNVEV, per germline (reference sequence). The CDR3 nucleotides are TGTGCCAGCAGTTTATCGCGGGACGGCAGCAGTCAGCCCCAGCATTTT. It specifies CASSLSRDGSSQPQHF.

This sequence joins TRBV6-5 and TRBJ2-7, with 8 bases identical to TRBD2. V lost 2 bases to trimming and J lost 6 bases; unmatched junction nucleotides: 0. Germline V CDR1 and CDR2: MNHEY, SVGAGI. This CDR3 region has 12 residues. In nucleotides, the CDR3 is TGTGCCAGCAGTTACAGCGGGAGCGAGCAGTACTTC. Residues: CASSYSGSEQYF.

This chain links TRBV5-1 with TRBJ2-7; the D gene could be TRBD1 or TRBD2 (5 bases each). The CDR3 is made up of 14 amino acids. Germline V gives CDR1 SGHRS, CDR2 YFSETQ. With 0 bases removed from V and 0 bases from J, the gap between germline ends came to 7 bases. The CDR3 DNA sequence: TGCGCCAGCAGCTTGGCAGGGAGCTCCTACGAGCAGTACTTC. This encodes CASSLAGSSYEQYF.

The V gene is TRBV27, the J gene TRBJ2-7; a weak D match, TRBD2 (6 bases). Trimming pared 6 bases from V and 3 bases from J, leaving 15 bases between. The CDR3 covers 14 residues. Germline-derived CDR1 and CDR2 are MNHEY and SMNVEV (reference sequence). CDR3 DNA: TGTGCCAGCAGCCGGGTGACGGGAGTCTACGAGCAGTACTTC. Protein product: CASSRVTGVYEQYF.

This clone was observed a few times. The chain combines TRBV2 with TRBJ2-5, with D unclear. This CDR3 is built from 14 residues. CDR1 and CDR2 from the germline V gene are SNHLY and FYNNEI. V was trimmed by 7 bases and J by 2 bases, leaving 14 bases between them. CDR3 nucleotides: TGTGCCAGCACCGTTGATGTTGGACAAGAGACCCAGTACTTC. Encoded protein: CASTVDVGQETQYF. Complete variable domain (other parts from reference TRBV2 and TRBJ2-5): EPEVTQTPSHQVTQMGQEVILRCVPISNHLYFYWYRQILGQKVEFLVSFYNNEISEKSEIFDDQFSVERPDGSNFTLKIRSTKLEDSAMYFCASTVDVGQETQYFGPGTRLLVL.

The rearrangement links TRBV6-6 to TRBJ2-1, with D possibly matching TRBD1 (5 bases). The CDR3 has 15 residues. The ends were cut back, 5 bases at V and 4 bases at J, with 15 bases in the middle. In germline, CDR1 is MNHNY, CDR2 SVGAGI (reference sequence). This CDR3 reads CASSQSIDSYNEQFF. Written as DNA, the CDR3 is TGTGCCAGCAGTCAATCTATAGACAGTTACAATGAGCAGTTCTTC.

V usage is TRBV10-3 and J usage is TRBJ2-1, with 7 bases matching TRBD1. Germline CDR1 is ENHRY and CDR2 is SYGVKD. The CDR3 extends over 16 amino acids. Losses at the gene ends were 10 bases for V and 0 bases for J; bases not matched to a gene: 12. CDR3 region: CATISETGNSYNEQFF. CDR3 in DNA: TGTGCCACTATATCAGAGACAGGGAACTCCTACAATGAGCAGTTCTTC.

The chain recombines TRBV6-5 with TRBJ1-5; no firm D call. The V gene's germline CDR1 is MNHEY and CDR2 SVGAGI. This CDR3 contains 15 residues. V dropped 6 bases and J dropped 1 base, with 13 bases sitting between them. CDR3 sequence reads: CASRQNDLSNQPQHF. DNA for the CDR3: TGTGCCAGCAGACAGAATGACCTAAGCAATCAGCCCCAGCATTTT.

This clone was seen only a few times. J is TRBJ2-3 and V is TRBV27; D remains unclear. The CDR3 length is 14 residues. Trimming pared 10 bases from V and 0 bases from J, leaving 14 bases between. CDR1 and CDR2 (germline): MNHEY, SMNVEV (reference sequence). CDR3 coding DNA: TGTGCCAACCATAATCCCACTAGCACAGATACGCAGTATTTT. It codes for CANHNPTSTDTQYF.

CDR3 DNA: TGTGCCAGCAGCGGACCCGGGACACCGTCCCCAGATACGCAGTATTTT. Translation gives CASSGPGTPSPDTQYF. This chain uses TRBV9 with TRBJ2-3; a weak D match, TRBD1 (6 bases). This CDR3 has 16 amino acids. CDR1 and CDR2 from the germline V gene are SGDLS and YYNGEE. The ends were cut back, 3 bases at V and 4 bases at J, with 18 bases in the middle.

The rearrangement joins TRBV6-5 to TRBJ1-1; 9 nucleotides align to TRBD1. V was clipped by 6 bases and J by 11 bases; unmatched bases: 7. The CDR3 is 12 amino acids. The germline CDR1 and CDR2 sequences are MNHEY and SVGAGI. The CDR3 nucleotides are TGTGCCAGCAGCTCCGGCGGACAGGGGGCTTTCTTT. As protein: CASSSGGQGAFF.

The V and J genes are TRBV29-1 and TRBJ2-7; the match to TRBD1 covers 7 bases. The germline V gene has CDR1 SQVTM and CDR2 ANQGSEA. CDR3 length equals 15 residues. The ends lost 2 bases at V and 2 bases at J; junction bases unmatched: 9. In nucleotides, the CDR3 is TGCAGCGTTGAACGCCGGGACAGAGAACCCTACGAGCAGTACTTC. Amino acid sequence: CSVERRDREPYEQYF.

The rearrangement uses TRBV28 and TRBJ1-2; D perhaps matches TRBD1 (5 bases). Germline CDR1 is MDHEN and CDR2 is SYDVKM. This CDR3 is 13 amino acids long. V lost 5 bases to trimming and J lost 3 bases, with 10 bases between them. CDR3 loop: CASSHTGDYGYTF. DNA of the CDR3: TGTGCCAGCAGTCATACAGGAGACTATGGCTACACCTTC.

This chain links TRBV29-1 with TRBJ1-1; D unresolved. Germline V gene sequence: CDR1 SQVTM, CDR2 ANQGSEA. V shed 6 bases and J shed 7 bases, with 12 bases lying between them. The CDR3 totals 11 residues. CDR3 protein: CSVLMEGEAFF. The CDR3 DNA sequence: TGCAGCGTCCTGATGGAGGGTGAAGCTTTCTTT.

This clone was found a few times. This chain uses TRBV29-1 with TRBJ1-2; D gene uncertain. From germline, CDR1 is SQVTM and CDR2 ANQGSEA. The ends were cut back, 6 bases at V and 4 bases at J, with 9 bases in the middle. This CDR3 spans 11 amino acids. The CDR3 reads CSVPGAYGYTF. For the CDR3, the DNA is TGCAGCGTCCCCGGAGCCTATGGCTACACCTTC.

The chain employs TRBV4-1 and TRBJ1-1; D gene uncertain. CDR1 and CDR2 (germline): MGHRA, YSYEKL. The CDR3 runs to 14 residues. V lost 4 bases and J lost 5, with 14 bases in between. CDR3 nucleotide sequence: TGCGCCAGCAGCCCACATCTCGGCGAGACTGAAGCTTTCTTT. Encoded protein: CASSPHLGETEAFF.